Reported below is one T cell receptor (beta chain). This sample was taken from a study of blood T cell repertoires in COVID-19. Study in general: Sites in the United States, Italy and Spain provided acute and convalescent COVID-19 samples. The cDNA or gDNA used as material had been derived from T cells, B-cell-depleted T cells, or PBMCs.

Source study methods: Quantification of nucleated cells was approximated via reference gene primer amplification. Here immunoSEQ multiplex PCR was the method, and the copy in TCRdb shows in-frame clones only, minus some. Clone size and the V and J calls come from that table; the DNA yielded D and trimming. The sample records approximately 83,000 clones, about 76% being singletons. This CDR3 is 15 amino acids long. Germline V lookup: CDR1 SGHNT, CDR2 YYREEE (reference sequence). With 0 bases clipped from V and 7 bases from J, the junction kept 7 bases outside the gene matches. The clonotype was recovered from an elderly woman with acute or convalescent COVID-19. The specimen was peripheral blood. The chain carries TRBV5-4 and TRBJ2-4; 7 nucleotides match TRBD2. The CDR3 sequence is CASSLAGGRANIQYF. Here the CDR3 DNA reads TGTGCCAGCAGCTTGGCCGGTGGGAGGGCTAACATTCAGTACTTC.